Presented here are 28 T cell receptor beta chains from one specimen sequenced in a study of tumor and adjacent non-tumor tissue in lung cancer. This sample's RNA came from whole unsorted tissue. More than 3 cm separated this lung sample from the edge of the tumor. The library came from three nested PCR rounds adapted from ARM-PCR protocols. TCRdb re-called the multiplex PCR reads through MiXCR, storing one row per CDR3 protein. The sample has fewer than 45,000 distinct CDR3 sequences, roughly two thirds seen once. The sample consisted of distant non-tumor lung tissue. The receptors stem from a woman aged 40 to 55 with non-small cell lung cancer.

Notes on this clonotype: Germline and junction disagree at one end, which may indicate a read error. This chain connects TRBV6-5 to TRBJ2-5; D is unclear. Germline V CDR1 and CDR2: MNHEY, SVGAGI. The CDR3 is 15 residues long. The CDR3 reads CAGSRSFQAQKTQYF. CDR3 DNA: TGTGCCGGCAGTCGATCATTCCAGGCACAAAAGACCCAGTACTTC.

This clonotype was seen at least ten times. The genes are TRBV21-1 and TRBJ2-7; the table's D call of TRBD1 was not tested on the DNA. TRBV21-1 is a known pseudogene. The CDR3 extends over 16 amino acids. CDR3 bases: TGTGCCAGCAGCAAAGCAATACGGGACAGCCCCTACGAGCAGTACTTC. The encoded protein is CASSKAIRDSPYEQYF.

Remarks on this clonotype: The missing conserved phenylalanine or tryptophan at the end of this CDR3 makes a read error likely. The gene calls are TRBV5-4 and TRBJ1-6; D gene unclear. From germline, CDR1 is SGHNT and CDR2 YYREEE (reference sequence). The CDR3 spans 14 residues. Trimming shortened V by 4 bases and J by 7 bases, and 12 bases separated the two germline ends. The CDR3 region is CASSLRVGNSPLHL. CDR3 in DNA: TGTGCCAGCAGCCTTCGGGTGGGGAATTCACCCCTCCACCTT.

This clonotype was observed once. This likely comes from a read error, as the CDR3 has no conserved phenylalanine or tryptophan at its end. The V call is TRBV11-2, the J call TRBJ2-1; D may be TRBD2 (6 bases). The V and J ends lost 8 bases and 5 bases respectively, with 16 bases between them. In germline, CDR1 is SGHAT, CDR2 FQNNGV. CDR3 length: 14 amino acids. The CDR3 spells CASGWTIGNNEQFL. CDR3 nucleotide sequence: TGTGCCAGCGGCTGGACTATCGGAAACAATGAGCAGTTCCTC.

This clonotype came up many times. CDR3 in amino acids: CASSPHGGGLRYTQYF. CDR3 bases: TGTGCCAGCAGCCCCCACGGGGGGGGACTACGGTATACGCAGTATTTT. The chain carries TRBV28 and TRBJ2-3; 8 bases align to TRBD2. With 6 bases clipped from V and 7 bases from J, the junction kept 15 bases outside the gene matches. The CDR3 extends over 16 amino acids. CDR1 MDHEN and CDR2 SYDVKM come from the germline V gene.

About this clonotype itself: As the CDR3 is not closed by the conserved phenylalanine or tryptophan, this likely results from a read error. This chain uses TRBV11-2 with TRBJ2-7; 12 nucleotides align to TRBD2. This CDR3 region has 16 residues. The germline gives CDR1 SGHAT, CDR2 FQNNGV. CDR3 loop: CASSLELAGGSNEQYL. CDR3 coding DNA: TGCGCCAGCAGCTTAGAACTAGCGGGAGGTAGCAACGAGCAGTACCTC.

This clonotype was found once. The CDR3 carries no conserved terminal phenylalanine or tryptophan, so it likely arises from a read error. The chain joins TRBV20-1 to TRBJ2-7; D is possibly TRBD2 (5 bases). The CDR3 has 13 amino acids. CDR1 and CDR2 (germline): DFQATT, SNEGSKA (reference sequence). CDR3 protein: CTAIPGGSYEQYL. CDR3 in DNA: TGCACTGCTATCCCTGGAGGCTCCTACGAGCAGTACTTA.

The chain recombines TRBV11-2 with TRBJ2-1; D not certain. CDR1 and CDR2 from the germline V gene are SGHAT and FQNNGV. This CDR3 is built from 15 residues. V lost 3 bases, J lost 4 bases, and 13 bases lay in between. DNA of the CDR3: TGTGCCAGCAGCTTTTCGGCTGGCGCGTACAATGAGCAGTTCTTC. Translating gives CASSFSAGAYNEQFF.

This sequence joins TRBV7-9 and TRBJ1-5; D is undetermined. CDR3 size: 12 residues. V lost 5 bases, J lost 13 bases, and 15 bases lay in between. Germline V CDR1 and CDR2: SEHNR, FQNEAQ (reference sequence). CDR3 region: CASSGSNQQQHF. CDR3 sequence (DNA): TGTGCCAGCAGCGGAAGCAATCAGCAACAGCATTTT.

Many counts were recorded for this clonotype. CDR3 DNA: TGCAGTGCTAGAGACTTAACCGGGACAGGGGATTATAGCAATCAGCCCCAGCATTTT. Its protein is CSARDLTGTGDYSNQPQHF. The gene calls are TRBV20-1 and TRBJ1-5, with 10 bases fitting TRBD1. This CDR3 has 19 residues. V dropped 0 bases and J dropped 0; count of bases not matched to a gene: 11. CDR1 and CDR2 (germline): DFQATT, SNEGSKA (reference sequence).

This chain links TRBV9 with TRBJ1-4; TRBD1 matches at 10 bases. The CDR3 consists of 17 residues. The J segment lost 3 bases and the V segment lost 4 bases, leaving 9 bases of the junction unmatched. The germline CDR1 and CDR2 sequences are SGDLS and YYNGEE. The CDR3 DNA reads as TGTGCCAGCAGCCTCGGGACAGGGGCCACCTCTAATGAAAAACTGTTTTTT. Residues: CASSLGTGATSNEKLFF.

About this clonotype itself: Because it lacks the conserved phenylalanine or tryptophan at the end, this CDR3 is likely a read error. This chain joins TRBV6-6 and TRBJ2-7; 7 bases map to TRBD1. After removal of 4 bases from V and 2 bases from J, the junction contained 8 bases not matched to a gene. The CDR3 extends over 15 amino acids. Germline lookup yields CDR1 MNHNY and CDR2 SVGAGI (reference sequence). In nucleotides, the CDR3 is TGTGCCAGCAGTTTCGAAGTGGGGACAGCCTACGAGCAGTACATC. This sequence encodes CASSFEVGTAYEQYI.

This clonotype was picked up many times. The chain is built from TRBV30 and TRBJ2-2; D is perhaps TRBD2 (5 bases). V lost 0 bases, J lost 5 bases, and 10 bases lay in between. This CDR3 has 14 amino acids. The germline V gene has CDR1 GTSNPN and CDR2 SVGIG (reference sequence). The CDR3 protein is CAWSVQRETGELFF. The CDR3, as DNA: TGTGCCTGGAGTGTACAGAGGGAGACCGGGGAGCTGTTTTTT.

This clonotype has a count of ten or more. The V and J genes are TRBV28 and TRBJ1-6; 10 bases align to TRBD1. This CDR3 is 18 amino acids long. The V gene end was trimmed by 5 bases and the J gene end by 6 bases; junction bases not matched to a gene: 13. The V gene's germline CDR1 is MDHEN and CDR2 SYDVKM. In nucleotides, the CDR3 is TGTGCCAGCAGTCCCTTAGACAGGGGGCGCAGCGGTAATTCACCCCTCCACTTT. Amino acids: CASSPLDRGRSGNSPLHF.

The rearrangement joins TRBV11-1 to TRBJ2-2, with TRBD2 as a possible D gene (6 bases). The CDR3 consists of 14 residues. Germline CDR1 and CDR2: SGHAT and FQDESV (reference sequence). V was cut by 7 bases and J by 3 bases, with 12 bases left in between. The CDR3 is CASNWDWYTGELFF. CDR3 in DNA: TGTGCCAGCAACTGGGACTGGTACACCGGGGAGCTGTTTTTT.

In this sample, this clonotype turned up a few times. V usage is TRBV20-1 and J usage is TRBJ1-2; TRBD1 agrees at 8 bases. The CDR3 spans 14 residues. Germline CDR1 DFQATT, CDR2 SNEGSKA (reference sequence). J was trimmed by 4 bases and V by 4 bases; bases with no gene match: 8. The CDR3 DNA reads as TGCAGTGCTACCACGACAGGGGAACTCTATGGCTACACCTTC. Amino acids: CSATTTGELYGYTF.

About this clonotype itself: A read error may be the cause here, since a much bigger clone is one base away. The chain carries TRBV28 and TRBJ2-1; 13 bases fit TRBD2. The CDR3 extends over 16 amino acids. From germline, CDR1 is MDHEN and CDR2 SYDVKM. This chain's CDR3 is CASSFLRTSGSREQLF. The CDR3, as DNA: TGTGCCAGCAGTTTTCTGCGGACTAGCGGGAGTCGGGAGCAGCTCTTC.

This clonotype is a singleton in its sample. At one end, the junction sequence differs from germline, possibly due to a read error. CDR3 protein: CSVETPGLAYGQYF. The CDR3 region has the DNA TGCAGCGTTGAGACCCCAGGACTAGCCTACGGGCAGTACTTC. The genes are TRBV29-1 and TRBJ2-7; TRBD2 matches 8 bases. CDR1 and CDR2 (germline): SQVTM, ANQGSEA. The CDR3 loop spans 14 amino acids.

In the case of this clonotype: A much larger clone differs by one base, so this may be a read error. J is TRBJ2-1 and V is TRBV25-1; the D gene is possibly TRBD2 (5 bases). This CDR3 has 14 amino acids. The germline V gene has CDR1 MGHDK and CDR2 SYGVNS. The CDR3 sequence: CASSESDGVNEQLF. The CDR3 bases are TGTGCCAGCAGTGAATCCGACGGGGTCAATGAGCAGCTCTTC.

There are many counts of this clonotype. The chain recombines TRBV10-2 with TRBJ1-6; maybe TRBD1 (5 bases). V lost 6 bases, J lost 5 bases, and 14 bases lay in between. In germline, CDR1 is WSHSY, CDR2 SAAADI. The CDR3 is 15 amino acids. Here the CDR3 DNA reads TGCGCCAGCAGGGACCGGGACGGGCATAATTCACCCCTCCACTTT. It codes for CASRDRDGHNSPLHF.

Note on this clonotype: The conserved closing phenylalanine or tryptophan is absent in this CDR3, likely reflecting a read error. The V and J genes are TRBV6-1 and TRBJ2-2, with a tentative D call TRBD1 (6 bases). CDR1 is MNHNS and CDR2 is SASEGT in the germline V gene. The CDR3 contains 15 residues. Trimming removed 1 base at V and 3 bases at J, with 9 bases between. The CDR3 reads CASSEEKGDTGELFV. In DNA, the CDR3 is TGTGCCAGCAGTGAAGAGAAGGGGGACACCGGGGAGCTGTTTGTT.

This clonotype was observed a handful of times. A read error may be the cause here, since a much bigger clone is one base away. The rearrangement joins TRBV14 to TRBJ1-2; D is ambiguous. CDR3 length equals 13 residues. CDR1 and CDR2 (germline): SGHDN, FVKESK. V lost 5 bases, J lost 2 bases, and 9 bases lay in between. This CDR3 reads CASSITVNYGYTF. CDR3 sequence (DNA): TGTGCCAGCAGCATAACAGTGAACTATGGCTACACCTTC.

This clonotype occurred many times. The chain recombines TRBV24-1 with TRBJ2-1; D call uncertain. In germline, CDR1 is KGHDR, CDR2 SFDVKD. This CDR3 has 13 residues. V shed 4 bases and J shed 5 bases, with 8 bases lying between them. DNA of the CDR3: TGTGCCACCAGTGACGGGCCGAACAATGAGCAGTTCTTC. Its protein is CATSDGPNNEQFF.

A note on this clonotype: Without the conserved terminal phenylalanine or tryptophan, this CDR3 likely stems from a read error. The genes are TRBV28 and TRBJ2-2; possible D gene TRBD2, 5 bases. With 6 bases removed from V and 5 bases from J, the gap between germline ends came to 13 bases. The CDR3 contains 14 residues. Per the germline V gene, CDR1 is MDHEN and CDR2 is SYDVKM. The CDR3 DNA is TGTGCCAGCAGCTACGGGATTGAGACCGGGGAGCTGTTTCTT. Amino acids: CASSYGIETGELFL.

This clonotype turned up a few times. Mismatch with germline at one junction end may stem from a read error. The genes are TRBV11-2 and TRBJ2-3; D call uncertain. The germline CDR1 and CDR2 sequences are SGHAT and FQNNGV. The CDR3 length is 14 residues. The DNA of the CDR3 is TGTGTCAGCAGCGTAAGGCCCGATCATCATACGCAGTATTTT. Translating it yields CVSSVRPDHHTQYF.

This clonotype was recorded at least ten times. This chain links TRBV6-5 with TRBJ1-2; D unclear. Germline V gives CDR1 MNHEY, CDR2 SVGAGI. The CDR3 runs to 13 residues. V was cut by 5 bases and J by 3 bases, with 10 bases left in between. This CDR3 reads CASSAGSDYGYTF. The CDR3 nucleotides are TGTGCCAGCAGTGCGGGTTCGGACTATGGCTACACCTTC.

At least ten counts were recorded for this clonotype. This chain's CDR3 is CASSLRSGGINTEAFF. The CDR3 bases are TGCGCCAGCAGCCTGAGGTCAGGGGGCATAAACACTGAAGCTTTCTTT. The J gene is TRBJ1-1, the V gene TRBV5-1, with 8 bases fitting TRBD1. J was trimmed by 2 bases and V by 4 bases; bases with no gene match: 10. Per germline, CDR1 SGHRS and CDR2 YFSETQ. This CDR3 is 16 amino acids long. Full variable domain (missing parts from reference TRBV5-1 and TRBJ1-1): KAGVTQTPRYLIKTRGQQVTLSCSPISGHRSVSWYQQTPGQGLQFLFEYFSETQRNKGNFPGRFSGRQFSNSRSEMNVSTLELGDSALYLCASSLRSGGINTEAFFGQGTRLTVV.

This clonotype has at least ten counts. The CDR3 region is CASSLGGDQPQHF. CDR3 nucleotide sequence: TGTGCCAGCAGCTTAGGAGGTGATCAGCCCCAGCATTTT. The chain carries TRBV7-9 and TRBJ1-5; D remains unclear. Germline CDR1 reads SEHNR; CDR2 reads FQNEAQ (reference sequence). The CDR3 covers 13 residues. V was pared by 1 base and J by 5 bases, with 6 bases between.